Below, 12 T cell receptor beta chains from the same sample are listed, as sequenced in a study of blood T cell repertoires in COVID-19 (TCRdb year 2020). The library was made by the immunoSEQ multiplex PCR assay. Not all clones reach the TCRdb copy of this immuneACCESS table, which keeps in-frame sequences only. Checked studies attribute under half of the gap to unresolved V genes and leave the rest unexplained. Present in this sample are 95,000 to 110,000 clones, roughly nine tenths of which were seen just once. The ten largest clones represent roughly a sixth of the sample. Sequencing was done on a sample of peripheral blood. The receptors were gathered from a woman older than 75 in a cohort sampled during active COVID-19.

The chain has TRBV6-4 and TRBJ1-4; D is perhaps TRBD1 (6 bases). The CDR3 spans 15 residues. Trimming left V 5 bases short and J 8 bases short, with 18 bases between. CDR1 MRHNA and CDR2 SNTAGT come from the germline V gene. CDR3: CASSFNPGGGEKLFF. CDR3 in DNA: TGTGCCAGCAGTTTTAATCCGGGGGGCGGCGAAAAACTGTTTTTT.

This rearrangement joins TRBV19 to TRBJ2-1; the D gene is possibly TRBD1 (6 bases). The CDR3 loop spans 16 amino acids. V was shortened by 4 bases and J by 7 bases, with 20 bases between the two germline ends. The V gene's germline CDR1 is LNHDA and CDR2 SQIVND (reference sequence). CDR3 nucleotide sequence: TGTGCCAGTAGTAAGGTTAGTCGGCAGGGGAGAAATGAGCAGTTCTTC. It is translated as CASSKVSRQGRNEQFF. Together with reference TRBV19 and TRBJ2-1, the CDR3 gives the full variable domain: DGGITQSPKYLFRKEGQNVTLSCEQNLNHDAMYWYRQDPGQGLRLIYYSQIVNDFQKGDIAEGYSVSREKKESFPLTVTSAQKNPTAFYLCASSKVSRQGRNEQFFGPGTRLTVL.

The chain employs TRBV29-1 and TRBJ2-3; the match to TRBD2 covers 9 bases. This CDR3 has 13 residues. Germline V gives CDR1 SQVTM, CDR2 ANQGSEA. J gave up 5 bases and V 4 bases, and 4 bases lay outside the gene matches. CDR3 sequence reads: CSVALAGRDTQYF. CDR3 bases: TGCAGCGTTGCCCTAGCGGGACGAGATACGCAGTATTTT.

The chain employs TRBV15 and TRBJ2-3; 11 nucleotides agree with TRBD2. CDR3 length equals 16 residues. Trimming removed 1 base from V and 4 bases from J; junction bases left unmatched: 4. Germline V CDR1 and CDR2: LNHNV, YYDKDF (reference sequence). The CDR3 loop reads CATSRVDSGGADTQYF. CDR3 DNA sequence: TGTGCCACCAGCAGAGTGGATAGCGGGGGGGCAGATACGCAGTATTTT.

The V call is TRBV4-1, the J call TRBJ2-3; 8 nucleotides agree with TRBD2. V gave up 0 bases and J gave up 5 bases; unmatched junction bases: 7. CDR1 and CDR2 from the germline V gene are MGHRA and YSYEKL. The CDR3 runs 16 residues. The CDR3 region is CASSQDRRGDGDTQYF. CDR3 DNA: TGCGCCAGCAGCCAAGATCGGCGGGGGGATGGAGATACGCAGTATTTT.

The chain is built from TRBV7-9 and TRBJ2-1, with 13 nucleotides matching TRBD2. This CDR3 is 15 amino acids long. J was trimmed by 8 bases and V by 3 bases; bases with no gene match: 4. CDR1 is SEHNR, CDR2 FQNEAQ, per germline (reference sequence). The CDR3 nucleotides read TGTGCCAGCAGCTTCGGACTAGCGGGAGTAGATGAGCAGTTCTTC. Translation: CASSFGLAGVDEQFF.

This sequence joins TRBV3-1 (or the pseudogene TRBV3-2) and TRBJ2-2, with a tentative D call TRBD2 (5 bases). In germline, CDR1 is LGHDT, CDR2 YNNKEL (reference sequence). The CDR3 is made up of 13 amino acids. V lost 4 bases, J lost 7 bases, and 10 bases lay in between. The CDR3 DNA reads TGTGCCAGCAGCCTTAGCCGGGGCGGGGAGCTGTTTTTT. Its translation: CASSLSRGGELFF.

This rearrangement joins TRBV18 to TRBJ2-1; D unresolved. Trimming stripped 3 bases from V and 0 bases from J, with 15 bases between. The CDR3 runs 17 residues. From germline, CDR1 is KGHSH and CDR2 LQKENI. Written as DNA, the CDR3 is TGTGCCAGCTCACCTCCGACTGGCGGAAGCTCCTACAATGAGCAGTTCTTC. It is translated as CASSPPTGGSSYNEQFF.

The chain is built from TRBV7-9 and TRBJ1-1; a weak D match, TRBD1 (5 bases). V lost 0 bases and J 8 bases, leaving 10 bases between the germline ends. The CDR3 is 13 amino acids. The V gene's germline CDR1 is SEHNR and CDR2 FQNEAQ (reference sequence). The CDR3 reads CASSLASGGEAFF. For the CDR3, the DNA is TGTGCCAGCAGCTTAGCGAGCGGGGGGGAAGCTTTCTTT. The variable domain in full, with the rest retrieved from reference TRBV7-9 and TRBJ1-1, is DTGVSQNPRHKITKRGQNVTFRCDPISEHNRLYWYRQTLGQGPEFLTYFQNEAQLEKSRLLSDRFSAERPKGSFSTLEIQRTEQGDSAMYLCASSLASGGEAFFGQGTRLTVV.

The rearrangement uses TRBV2 and TRBJ2-3; possible D gene TRBD2, 5 bases. The V end was cut by 8 bases, the J end by 2 bases, with 14 bases between. The CDR3 has 14 residues. Germline loops: CDR1 SNHLY, CDR2 FYNNEI. CDR3 region: CASVKAAVTDTQYF. CDR3 in DNA: TGTGCCAGCGTGAAAGCGGCCGTCACAGATACGCAGTATTTT.

This chain joins TRBV9 and TRBJ1-6; D is ambiguous. V lost 4 bases and J 9 bases, leaving 20 bases between the germline ends. The germline V gene has CDR1 SGDLS and CDR2 YYNGEE. This CDR3 region has 16 residues. The DNA for the CDR3 is TGTGCCAGCAGCTCCCGAGGCGAAGGCATAGTTTCACCCCTCCACTTT. This sequence encodes CASSSRGEGIVSPLHF.

The V gene is TRBV5-1, the J gene TRBJ2-5, with TRBD2 matching 7 bases. Germline V lookup: CDR1 SGHRS, CDR2 YFSETQ. This CDR3 contains 16 residues. Trimming at V came to 1 base and at J to 1 base, leaving 7 bases not matched to a gene. The CDR3 bases are TGCGCCAGCAGCTTGCAACCTAGCGGATCCCAAGAGACCCAGTACTTC. Translation gives CASSLQPSGSQETQYF.